This paragraph covers one T cell receptor (beta chain) sequence. Its antigen is not known. T-allo10 cells from the graft donor were described as anergic, host-alloantigen-specific, and alloantigen-specific suppressors. MiXCR, applied by TCRdb to the reads, yields one record per CDR3 protein. The profile shows approximately 72,000 distinct CDR3 sequences, around 57% of them singletons. These data are taken from a study of type 1 regulatory T cells. As for the study in general: T-allo10 is an in vitro-generated, Tr1-enriched CD4 T cell product specific for alloantigen.

The source material was cultured T cells, either the whole culture or a sorted T cell fraction (not recorded which). Subset reported: Tr1-enriched cell product generated in vitro against host alloantigens. The sequence derives from a human donor in good health.

The CDR3 region is CASSEGGYTQYF. CDR3 DNA sequence: TGTGCCAGCAGTGAAGGGGGATATACGCAGTATTTT. The chain has TRBV2 and TRBJ2-3; D remains unclear. Trimming removed 1 base at V and 7 bases at J, with 6 bases between. This CDR3 is built from 12 residues. Germline V gives CDR1 SNHLY, CDR2 FYNNEI.